This T cell receptor (beta chain) was captured by sequencing in a study of technical replicates of blood from several donors. This CDR3 is built from 17 residues. V dropped 4 bases and J dropped 5; count of bases not matched to a gene: 10. Germline V gene lookup returns CDR1 MGHRA and CDR2 YSYEKL. The table came from immunoSEQ multiplex PCR; TCRdb's copy has only in-frame clones and leaves some out. The sample yields about 100,000 clones, approximately 95% seen once. The TCR originated in a human donor in good health. Source material: T cells isolated from PBMCs. The V gene is TRBV4-1, the J gene TRBJ2-1, with 11 bases that match TRBD2. The CDR3 region is CASSLGPGLAVDNEQFF. Written as DNA, the CDR3 is TGCGCCAGCAGCCTGGGGCCGGGACTAGCGGTCGACAATGAGCAGTTCTTC.